The 2 T cell receptor beta chains below come from one sample, sequenced in a study of technical replicates of blood from a few donors. The method was immunoSEQ multiplex PCR; TCRdb's version includes in-frame clones alone and lacks a portion of them. This table holds tens of thousands of clones, roughly 96% found once. The sample comprised T cells isolated from PBMCs. Receptors were obtained from a human donor in good health.

The gene calls are TRBV15 and TRBJ2-3; 7 bases are a match to TRBD2. The junction had 7 bases not matched to a gene; V was cut back by 3 bases and J by 1 base. Germline V gene data show CDR1 as LNHNV and CDR2 as YYDKDF (reference sequence). This CDR3 region has 16 residues. For the CDR3, the DNA is TGTGCCACCAGCAGGGGAACTAGCGTAGGCACAGATACGCAGTATTTT. This encodes CATSRGTSVGTDTQYF.

The chain couples TRBV28 to TRBJ1-1; weak D call: TRBD1 (5 bases). The germline CDR1 and CDR2 sequences are MDHEN and SYDVKM. Trimming stripped 10 bases from V and 7 bases from J, with 16 bases between. The CDR3 sequence is 12 residues long. This CDR3 reads CATNLGGNEAFF. The CDR3 bases are TGTGCCACTAATCTGGGGGGGAATGAAGCTTTCTTT. The variable domain in full, completed from reference TRBV28 and TRBJ1-1, reads DVKVTQSSRYLVKRTGEKVFLECVQDMDHENMFWYRQDPGLGLRLIYFSYDVKMKEKGDIPEGYSVSREKKERFSLILESASTNQTSMYLCATNLGGNEAFFGQGTRLTVV.